Here is one T cell receptor (beta chain) with its context. V lost 5 bases, J lost 1 base, and 5 bases stayed unmatched. Per germline, CDR1 MNHEY and CDR2 SMNVEV (reference sequence). The length of the CDR3 is 15 residues. The data were obtained in a study of shared clonotypes between healthy human individuals. Measured with immunoSEQ multiplex PCR; TCRdb has only the in-frame clones, and not every one. The profile covers over 2,000,000 clones, with roughly 93% appearing a single time and over 1.5% taken by the ten largest. CD45RO-negative, CCR7-positively selected cells formed the naive CD8 fraction, excluding terminally differentiated effector memory CD45RA+ cells.

Sequenced material: naive CD8+ T cells from PBMCs. The TCR originated in a man between 18 and 35 years old in good health. Some clones in this sample may be carry-over from other donors' samples. This sequence joins TRBV27 and TRBJ1-2; 9 bases agree with TRBD1. In DNA, the CDR3 is TGTGCCAGCAGTCCACGGACAGGGGATAACTATGGCTACACCTTC. This gives the protein CASSPRTGDNYGYTF.